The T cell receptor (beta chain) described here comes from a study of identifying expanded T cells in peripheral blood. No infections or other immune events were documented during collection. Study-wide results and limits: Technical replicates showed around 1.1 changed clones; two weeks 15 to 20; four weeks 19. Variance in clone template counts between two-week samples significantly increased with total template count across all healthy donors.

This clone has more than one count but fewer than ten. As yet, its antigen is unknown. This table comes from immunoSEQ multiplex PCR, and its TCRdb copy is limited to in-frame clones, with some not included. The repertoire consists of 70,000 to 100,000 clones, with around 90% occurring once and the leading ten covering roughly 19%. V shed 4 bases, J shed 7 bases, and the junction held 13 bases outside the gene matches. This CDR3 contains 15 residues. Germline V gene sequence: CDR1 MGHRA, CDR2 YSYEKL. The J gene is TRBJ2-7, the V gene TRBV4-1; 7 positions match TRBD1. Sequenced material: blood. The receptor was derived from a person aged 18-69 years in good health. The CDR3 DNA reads TGCGCCAGCAGCCCAACAGGGGATTCTCTTAGGGAGCAGTACTTC. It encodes CASSPTGDSLREQYF.